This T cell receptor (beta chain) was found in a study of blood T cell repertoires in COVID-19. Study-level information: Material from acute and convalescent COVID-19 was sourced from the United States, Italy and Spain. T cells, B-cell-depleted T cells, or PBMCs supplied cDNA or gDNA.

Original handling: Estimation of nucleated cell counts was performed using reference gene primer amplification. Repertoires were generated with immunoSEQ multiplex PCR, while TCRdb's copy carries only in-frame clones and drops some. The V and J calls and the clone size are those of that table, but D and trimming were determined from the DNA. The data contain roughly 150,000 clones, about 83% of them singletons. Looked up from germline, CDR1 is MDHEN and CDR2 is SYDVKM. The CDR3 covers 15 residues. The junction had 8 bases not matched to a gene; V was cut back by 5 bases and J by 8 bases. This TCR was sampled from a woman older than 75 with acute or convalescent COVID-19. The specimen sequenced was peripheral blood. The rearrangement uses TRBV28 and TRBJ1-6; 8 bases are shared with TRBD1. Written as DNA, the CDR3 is TGTGCCAGCAGTCCCCGGACAGGGTTCGATTCACCCCTCCACTTT. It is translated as CASSPRTGFDSPLHF.